This T cell receptor (beta chain) appears in the sequencing data of a study of blood T cell repertoires in COVID-19. Those enrolled, adults aged roughly 18 to 90 years, came from around 25 US areas. Cohort 3 recovery required two negative PCRs, clearance, or symptom resolution. Assay used: immunoSEQ multiplex PCR; TCRdb lists only in-frame clones, some missing. Of approximately 480,000 clones in the sample, roughly 87% are singletons; the top ten hold about 0.65%. The receptor was isolated from a woman aged 18-29 years who had recovered from COVID-19. Source material: PBMCs or T cells enriched from blood (not recorded which).

CDR3: CASSLLRNEQYF. DNA of the CDR3: TGTGCCAGCAGCTTGCTTAGAAACGAGCAGTACTTC. The chain has TRBV5-6 and TRBJ2-7; no firm D call. The CDR3 has 12 amino acids. The germline V and J ends were trimmed by 1 base and 5 bases, with 7 bases remaining between them. Germline CDR1 is SGHDT and CDR2 is YYEEEE.